This T cell receptor beta chain was identified during a study of T cells in localized non-small cell lung cancer. Study-wide results and limits: Median roughly 57 top-100 tumor clones were shared with paired adjacent lung. Longer overall survival was linked to higher blood T cell density. T cell clonality was highest in uninvolved adjacent lung, above tumor.

With respect to this clone: Its antigen remains unknown.

The length of the CDR3 is 14 residues. Germline CDR1 reads MNHEY; CDR2 reads SVGAGI. The V end was cut by 8 bases, the J end by 5 bases, with 16 bases between. Sequencing used immunoSEQ multiplex PCR; TCRdb keeps in-frame clones, though not all of them. This sample has 30,000 to 50,000 clones, with 70% to 80% found just once. Sample: PBMCs, taken before any cancer treatment. The V and J genes are TRBV6-5 and TRBJ1-5; unclear D gene. This clonotype was obtained from a woman between 35 and 70 years old with stage II squamous cell lung carcinoma. The CDR3 DNA reads as TGTGCCAGCTCCCTCTGGGGTGGCGATCAGCCCCAGCATTTT. Its translation: CASSLWGGDQPQHF.